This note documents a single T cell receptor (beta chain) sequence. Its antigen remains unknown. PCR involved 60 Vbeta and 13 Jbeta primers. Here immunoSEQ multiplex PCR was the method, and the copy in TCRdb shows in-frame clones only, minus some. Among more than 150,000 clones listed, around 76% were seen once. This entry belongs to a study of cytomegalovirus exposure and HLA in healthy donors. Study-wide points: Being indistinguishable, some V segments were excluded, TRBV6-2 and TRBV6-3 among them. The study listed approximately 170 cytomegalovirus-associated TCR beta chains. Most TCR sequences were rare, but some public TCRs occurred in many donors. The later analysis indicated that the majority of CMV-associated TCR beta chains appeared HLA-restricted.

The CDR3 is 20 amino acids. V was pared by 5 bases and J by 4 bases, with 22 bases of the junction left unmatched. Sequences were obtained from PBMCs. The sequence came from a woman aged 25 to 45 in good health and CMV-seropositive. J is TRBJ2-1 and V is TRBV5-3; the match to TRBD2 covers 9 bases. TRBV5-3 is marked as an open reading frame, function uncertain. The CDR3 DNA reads TGTGCCAGAAGAGGAAGGGCGGGGGGGTCCTACATACCGGGATACAATGAGCAGTTCTTC. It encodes CARRGRAGGSYIPGYNEQFF.